Reported below is one T cell receptor (beta chain). The antigen is not known. The sample comes from a study of monozygotic twins with cystic fibrosis. Regarding the study as a whole: Nucleotide-identical clonotype sharing was significantly higher within monozygotic CF twin pairs than between unrelated CF individuals. In this small cohort, shared CDR3 numbers showed no association with age, concordance or disease severity.

Using immunoSEQ multiplex PCR, the repertoire was profiled, and TCRdb retains in-frame clones only, with some absent. Here the sample spans about 35,000 clones, approximately 67% being singletons. CDR1 is SNHLY and CDR2 is FYNNEI in the germline V gene. With V trimmed by 3 bases and J by 4 bases, 10 bases remained unmatched. The CDR3 totals 18 residues. The rearrangement uses TRBV2 and TRBJ2-3; TRBD2 matches 13 bases. This clonotype was sampled from a girl between 10 and 17 years old with cystic fibrosis. Sequencing input: blood. CDR3 sequence (DNA): TGTGCCAGCAGTGACCCACTCGGGACTAGCGGGAAAGCAGATACGCAGTATTTT. Its protein product is CASSDPLGTSGKADTQYF.